The 24 T cell receptor beta chains reported below all come from one sample, sequenced in a study of shared clonotypes between healthy human individuals. Profiled with immunoSEQ multiplex PCR; TCRdb holds only in-frame clones, not every one. The table lists 2 million or so clones, less than 95% of them singletons. It was CD45RO-negative cells, positively selected for CCR7, that made up naive CD8 cells, with terminally differentiated effector memory CD45RA+ cells excluded. The sequenced sample was naive CD8+ T cells sorted from blood. These receptors all come from a man younger than 35 in good health.

The CDR3 coding sequence is TGTGCCAGCAGCGGGTCCCTAGCGGGCGGCACAGATACGCAGTATTTT. This gives the protein CASSGSLAGGTDTQYF. The chain has TRBV9 and TRBJ2-3; 8 bases line up with TRBD2. The CDR3 is 16 amino acids. V shed 3 bases and J 1 base; nucleotides not matched to a gene: 7. The germline V gene has CDR1 SGDLS and CDR2 YYNGEE.

V is TRBV6-1 and J is TRBJ2-6; D call uncertain. Germline V lookup: CDR1 MNHNS, CDR2 SASEGT. This CDR3 spans 15 amino acids. V was trimmed by 4 bases and J by 0 bases, leaving 7 bases between them. CDR3 region: CASSVVVSGANVLTF. The CDR3 bases are TGTGCCAGCAGTGTGGTGGTCTCTGGGGCCAACGTCCTGACTTTC.

The chain uses TRBV28 and TRBJ2-7, with TRBD1 as a possible D gene (5 bases). The CDR3 spans 13 residues. V was pared by 6 bases and J by 0 bases, with 9 bases between. The germline V gene has CDR1 MDHEN and CDR2 SYDVKM. This CDR3 is CASRDTGSYEQYF. Written as DNA, the CDR3 is TGTGCCAGCAGGGATACAGGCTCCTACGAGCAGTACTTC. The complete variable domain, with remaining parts taken from reference TRBV28 and TRBJ2-7, reads DVKVTQSSRYLVKRTGEKVFLECVQDMDHENMFWYRQDPGLGLRLIYFSYDVKMKEKGDIPEGYSVSREKKERFSLILESASTNQTSMYLCASRDTGSYEQYFGPGTRLTVT.

With respect to this clone: In the same sample, other DNA sequences code for this CDR3. J is TRBJ2-1 and V is TRBV9; no firm D call. V lost 2 bases to trimming and J lost 10 bases, with 7 bases between them. Germline assignment: CDR1 SGDLS and CDR2 YYNGEE. This CDR3 is built from 11 residues. The CDR3 DNA follows: TGTGCCAGCAGCGTGGATCGGGAGCAGTTCTTC. Its protein product is CASSVDREQFF.

The V and J genes are TRBV10-3 and TRBJ2-7; 8 bases agree with TRBD1. CDR1 and CDR2 from the germline V gene are ENHRY and SYGVKD. The CDR3 length is 13 residues. V lost 7 bases, J lost 1 base, and 3 bases stayed unmatched. The CDR3 loop reads CAITDRASYEQYF. CDR3 nucleotide sequence: TGTGCCATCACGGACAGGGCATCCTACGAGCAGTACTTC.

V and J are TRBV5-6 and TRBJ2-7, with D possibly matching TRBD1 (5 bases). The CDR3 spans 16 residues. V was trimmed by 0 bases and J by 2 bases, leaving 15 bases between them. Per the germline V gene, CDR1 is SGHDT and CDR2 is YYEEEE. The CDR3 region is CASSLEGVARAYEQYF. DNA for the CDR3: TGTGCCAGCAGCTTGGAAGGGGTTGCCAGGGCCTACGAGCAGTACTTC.

This sequence joins TRBV7-9 and TRBJ2-7; 11 bases map to TRBD1. V lost 3 bases to trimming and J lost 7 bases; unmatched junction nucleotides: 8. CDR1 is SEHNR, CDR2 FQNEAQ, per germline (reference sequence). CDR3 length: 15 residues. The CDR3 sequence: CASSFRDRGVWEQYF. For the CDR3, the DNA is TGTGCCAGCAGCTTCAGGGACAGGGGGGTTTGGGAGCAGTACTTC. The full variable domain, completed using reference TRBV7-9 and TRBJ2-7, is DTGVSQNPRHKITKRGQNVTFRCDPISEHNRLYWYRQTLGQGPEFLTYFQNEAQLEKSRLLSDRFSAERPKGSFSTLEIQRTEQGDSAMYLCASSFRDRGVWEQYFGPGTRLTVT.

The genes are TRBV10-2 and TRBJ1-4, with D possibly being TRBD1 (6 bases). Germline CDR1 is WSHSY and CDR2 is SAAADI. The CDR3 length is 17 residues. The V gene lost 1 base and the J gene lost 1 base, with 13 bases spanning the gap. The CDR3 here is CASSEWGARQTNEKLFF. The CDR3 nucleotides are TGCGCCAGCAGTGAGTGGGGGGCTCGACAAACTAATGAAAAACTGTTTTTT.

The chain links TRBV7-9 to TRBJ2-5; a weak D match, TRBD1 (6 bases). Looked up from germline, CDR1 is SEHNR and CDR2 is FQNEAQ (reference sequence). The length of the CDR3 is 16 residues. The ends were cut back, 1 base at V and 4 bases at J, with 16 bases in the middle. In DNA, the CDR3 is TGTGCCAGCAGCTTAGTTAGTTGGGGGCCTGGAGAGACCCAGTACTTC. Residues: CASSLVSWGPGETQYF.

This chain uses TRBV2 with TRBJ1-1; no reliable D call. V was cut by 4 bases and J by 10 bases, with 10 bases left in between. In germline, CDR1 is SNHLY, CDR2 FYNNEI. The CDR3 loop spans 11 amino acids. DNA of the CDR3: TGTGCCAGCAGTGGCCCCTGGGGAGCTTTCTTT. This translates into CASSGPWGAFF.

The V and J genes are TRBV27 and TRBJ2-1; 8 nucleotides line up with TRBD1. CDR1 MNHEY and CDR2 SMNVEV come from the germline V gene (reference sequence). The CDR3 is made up of 18 amino acids. With V trimmed by 0 bases and J by 12 bases, 19 bases remained unmatched. CDR3 sequence: CASSLSPTGAFTGVGQFF. Written as DNA, the CDR3 is TGTGCCAGCAGTTTATCACCGACAGGGGCCTTTACCGGAGTCGGGCAGTTCTTC.

The J gene is TRBJ2-2, the V gene TRBV19; a weak D match, TRBD2 (5 bases). V was cut by 7 bases and J by 2 bases, with 11 bases left in between. CDR3 size: 14 residues. Germline V gene data show CDR1 as LNHDA and CDR2 as SQIVND (reference sequence). The CDR3 sequence is CASTPGLNTGELFF. CDR3 coding DNA: TGTGCCAGTACTCCGGGATTAAACACCGGGGAGCTGTTTTTT.

This chain connects TRBV7-9 to TRBJ1-2; no reliable D call. The ends were cut back, 5 bases at V and 4 bases at J, with 14 bases in the middle. CDR1 and CDR2 (germline): SEHNR, FQNEAQ (reference sequence). CDR3 size: 14 residues. CDR3 sequence reads: CASSALLEAYGYTF. The CDR3 coding sequence is TGTGCCAGCAGCGCACTATTAGAGGCCTATGGCTACACCTTC.

The chain carries TRBV27 and TRBJ2-3; D is unresolved. Germline CDR1 MNHEY, CDR2 SMNVEV (reference sequence). The germline V and J ends were trimmed by 3 bases and 3 bases, with 13 bases remaining between them. The CDR3 contains 15 residues. The CDR3 is CASSFAFLTTDTQYF. CDR3 coding DNA: TGTGCCAGCAGTTTTGCGTTTCTCACAACAGATACGCAGTATTTT.

The V gene is TRBV5-4, the J gene TRBJ2-5, with D tentatively TRBD2 (6 bases). Germline V gives CDR1 SGHNT, CDR2 YYREEE (reference sequence). CDR3 length equals 14 residues. The V end lost 4 bases, the J end lost 3 bases, and 13 bases lay between the germline ends. Here the CDR3 reads CASSEEAGKETQYF. CDR3 nucleotides: TGTGCCAGCAGCGAGGAAGCGGGTAAAGAGACCCAGTACTTC.

This clone has only one observation. CDR3 coding DNA: TGTGCCAGCAGTTACTCGGGCCAGGGATCTTACGAGCAGTACTTC. Translating gives CASSYSGQGSYEQYF. The rearrangement uses TRBV6-6 and TRBJ2-7; tentative D call: TRBD1 (5 bases). Germline loops: CDR1 MNHNY, CDR2 SVGAGI (reference sequence). The CDR3 has 15 amino acids. Between the trimmed V and J ends, which lost 0 bases and 4 bases, there was a span of 13 bases.

The V gene is TRBV5-6, the J gene TRBJ2-1; TRBD2 agrees at 11 bases. The CDR3 runs to 16 residues. With V trimmed by 5 bases and J by 8 bases, 12 bases remained unmatched. CDR1 is SGHDT and CDR2 is YYEEEE in the germline V gene. This CDR3 reads CASSHTSGGPRDEQFF. The CDR3 nucleotides read TGTGCCAGCAGTCATACTAGCGGGGGCCCGAGGGATGAGCAGTTCTTC.

Note on this clone: This specimen includes other DNA sequences encoding the same CDR3. This chain uses TRBV9 with TRBJ2-3; maybe TRBD2 (5 bases). Trimming shortened V by 4 bases and J by 2 bases, and 11 bases separated the two germline ends. The CDR3 is 14 amino acids. CDR1 is SGDLS and CDR2 is YYNGEE in the germline V gene. CDR3 nucleotides: TGTGCCAGCAGCCCGAGCGGTACCACAGATACGCAGTATTTT. This sequence encodes CASSPSGTTDTQYF.

This clone was counted a single time. The chain combines TRBV7-2 with TRBJ2-2; 8 bases map to TRBD2. CDR3 length: 18 amino acids. CDR1 is SGHTA and CDR2 is FQGNSA in the germline V gene. With 1 base clipped from V and 4 bases from J, the junction kept 11 bases outside the gene matches. CDR3 sequence (DNA): TGTGCCAGCAGCTTAGTGGGACTAGGGGCTGAGGGCACCGGGGAGCTGTTTTTT. Its protein is CASSLVGLGAEGTGELFF.

This clone came up a few times. The V call is TRBV28, the J call TRBJ2-4; D possibly corresponds to TRBD2 (6 bases). Germline values: CDR1 MDHEN, CDR2 SYDVKM. The CDR3 runs to 14 residues. Trimming removed 5 bases from V and 4 bases from J, with 12 bases in between. The CDR3: CASSLPGDKNIQYF. For the CDR3, the DNA is TGTGCCAGCAGTCTCCCGGGGGATAAAAACATTCAGTACTTC. The full variable domain, with the rest looked up from reference TRBV28 and TRBJ2-4, is DVKVTQSSRYLVKRTGEKVFLECVQDMDHENMFWYRQDPGLGLRLIYFSYDVKMKEKGDIPEGYSVSREKKERFSLILESASTNQTSMYLCASSLPGDKNIQYFGAGTRLSVL.

The chain combines TRBV5-8 with TRBJ1-1, with 7 bases aligning to TRBD1. Germline loops: CDR1 SGHTS, CDR2 YDEGEE. There are 15 residues in the CDR3. Trimming cost V 2 bases and J 4 bases; bases outside gene matches: 8. The CDR3 DNA follows: TGTGCCAGCAGCTTACTAACAGGGGTGGTCACTGAAGCTTTCTTT. Amino acids: CASSLLTGVVTEAFF.

In the case of this clone: At the DNA level, this CDR3 is encoded by other sequences in the same sample as well. The CDR3 DNA reads as TGTGCCAGCAGTTCAGGACAGGGATGGACTGAAGCTTTCTTT. This codes for CASSSGQGWTEAFF. The chain joins TRBV27 to TRBJ1-1; 8 bases fit TRBD1. J lost 5 bases, V lost 4 bases, and 6 bases had no gene match. CDR1 MNHEY and CDR2 SMNVEV come from the germline V gene (reference sequence). This CDR3 spans 14 amino acids.

The rearrangement joins TRBV7-4 to TRBJ1-1; 8 bases match TRBD1. Germline loops: CDR1 SGHVT, CDR2 SQSDAQ. J lost 2 bases, V lost 5 bases, and 28 bases had no gene match. The CDR3 is 22 residues long. The CDR3 sequence: CASSHFHLRGQGKQHPNTEAFF. The CDR3 DNA reads as TGTGCCAGCAGCCATTTCCACCTCAGGGGGCAGGGTAAGCAACACCCAAACACTGAAGCTTTCTTT.

V is TRBV5-5 and J is TRBJ2-1; tentative D call: TRBD1 (5 bases). This CDR3 comprises 15 residues. Looked up from germline, CDR1 is SGHKS and CDR2 is YYEKEE (reference sequence). Deletions cut 4 bases from V and 1 base from J, with 12 bases between. This CDR3 is CASSPDSSSYNEQFF. CDR3 bases: TGTGCCAGCAGCCCCGACAGCAGTTCCTACAATGAGCAGTTCTTC.